This note documents a single T cell receptor beta chain sequence. The study sampled nominally healthy donors, though unrecorded immune exposures were likely. This record belongs to a study of cytomegalovirus exposure and HLA in healthy donors. PCR involved 60 Vbeta and 13 Jbeta primers. Repertoires were generated with immunoSEQ multiplex PCR, while TCRdb's copy carries only in-frame clones and drops some. The sample has roughly 99,000 clones, 77% seen once. The receptor's source is a male donor in good health and CMV-seronegative. Sequences were obtained from PBMCs.

This CDR3 is CASSFTQGRSAPLHF. The CDR3 nucleotides read TGTGCCAGCAGCTTTACCCAGGGGCGTAGCGCACCCCTCCACTTT. The rearrangement links TRBV5-6 to TRBJ1-6; the D gene is possibly TRBD1 (6 bases). The CDR3 extends over 15 amino acids. Trimming took 2 bases from V and 11 from J, leaving 17 bases between them. Germline V gene lookup returns CDR1 SGHDT and CDR2 YYEEEE.